The text below deals with one T cell receptor beta chain. What it binds is not known. This entry comes from a study of HIV-infected patients and healthy controls. General observations from the study: HLA types of the donors remained undetermined.

All unsorted peripheral T cells were captured because whole blood was used without fractionation. Enrolled donors were untreated HIV-infected adults about to begin antiretroviral therapy. After removal of 4 bases from V and 4 bases from J, the junction contained 14 bases not matched to a gene. The CDR3 is 19 residues long. The germline V gene encodes CDR1 MNHEY and CDR2 SVGEGT. 400 to 550 ng RNA was reverse transcribed with alpha and beta constant-region primers. Alpha and beta chain libraries were made separately by chain-specific third strand synthesis with multiplexing indices. The cDNA received a 5' RACE adapter containing a random hexamer plus an SP2 sequencing primer site. TCRdb ran MiXCR on the 5' RACE reads and lists one entry per CDR3 protein. The sample records approximately 7,700 distinct CDR3 sequences, approximately 6.1% being singletons.

The sequencing used blood, collected before antiretroviral therapy. The TCR comes from an adult with HIV infection. V gene TRBV6-2 or TRBV6-3 combines with J gene TRBJ2-1; TRBD2 matches 12 bases. CDR3 in amino acids: CASSSILSRTSGDYNEQFF. As DNA, the CDR3 is TGTGCCAGCAGTTCCATACTCTCCCGGACTAGCGGGGATTACAATGAGCAGTTCTTC.